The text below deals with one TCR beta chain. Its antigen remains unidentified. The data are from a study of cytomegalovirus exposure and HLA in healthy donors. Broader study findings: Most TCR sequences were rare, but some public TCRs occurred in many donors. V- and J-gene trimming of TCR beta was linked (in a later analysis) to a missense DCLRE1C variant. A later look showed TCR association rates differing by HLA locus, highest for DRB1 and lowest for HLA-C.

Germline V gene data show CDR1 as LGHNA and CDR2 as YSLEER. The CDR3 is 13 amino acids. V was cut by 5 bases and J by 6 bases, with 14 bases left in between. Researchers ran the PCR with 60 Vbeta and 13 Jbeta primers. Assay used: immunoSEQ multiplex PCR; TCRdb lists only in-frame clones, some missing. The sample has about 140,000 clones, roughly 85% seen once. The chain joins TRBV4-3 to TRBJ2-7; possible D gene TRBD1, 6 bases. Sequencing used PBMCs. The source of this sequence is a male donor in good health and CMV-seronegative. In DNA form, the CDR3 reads TGCGCCAGCAGCTCTCAAGGGGGTGCCGAGCAGTACTTC. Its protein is CASSSQGGAEQYF.